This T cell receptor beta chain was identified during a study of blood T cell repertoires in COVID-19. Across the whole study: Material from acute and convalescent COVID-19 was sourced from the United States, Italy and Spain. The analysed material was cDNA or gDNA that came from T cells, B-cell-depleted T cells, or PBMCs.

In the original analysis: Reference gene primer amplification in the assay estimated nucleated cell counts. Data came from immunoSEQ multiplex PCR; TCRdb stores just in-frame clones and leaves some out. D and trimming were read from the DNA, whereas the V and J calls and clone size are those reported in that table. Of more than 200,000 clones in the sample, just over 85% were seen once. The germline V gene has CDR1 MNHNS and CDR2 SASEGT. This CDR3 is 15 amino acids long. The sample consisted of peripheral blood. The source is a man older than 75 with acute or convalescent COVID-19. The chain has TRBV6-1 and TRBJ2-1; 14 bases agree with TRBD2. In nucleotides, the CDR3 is TGTGCTATAACTAAACCGGGACTAGCGGGGGAAGAGCAGTTCTTC. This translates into CAITKPGLAGEEQFF.